This is a list of T cell receptor beta chains from one sample in a study of Ad26.COV2.S vaccination and SARS-CoV-2 variants. Using immunoSEQ multiplex PCR, the repertoire was profiled, and TCRdb retains in-frame clones only, with some absent. The sample lists around 450,000 clones, roughly nine tenths occurring once. The sequencing here drew on peripheral blood, taken in a trial of Ad26.COV2.S vaccine versus placebo. These receptors all stem from a person between 18 and 65 years old who received the Ad26.COV2.S COVID-19 vaccine or a placebo. Each CDR3 is given without its conserved first and last residue. The order of the fields is J gene, V gene, CDR3 protein.

>TRBJ1-1|TRBV19
ASSSYGVAPTEAF
>TRBJ1-3|TRBV5-6
ASSLFGVETSGNTIY
>TRBJ1-6|TRBV5-1
ASSLRSGLDSPLH
>TRBJ1-2|TRBV7-9
ASSLSNTGGNGYT
>TRBJ2-2|TRBV11-3
ASSLAPVTSGNTGELF
>TRBJ2-6|TRBV5-1
ASSSTWGANVLT
>TRBJ2-7|TRBV12-3/TRBV12-4
ASRARNTYEQY
>TRBJ1-4|TRBV6-5
ASIRNIATNEKLF
>TRBJ2-7|TRBV7-3
ASSLTSSYEQY
>TRBJ2-7|TRBV27
ASSNAGGSSYEQY
>TRBJ2-3|TRBV11-2
ASVSTGSTDTQY
>TRBJ2-5|TRBV9
ASSPSTSKETQY
>TRBJ2-7|TRBV29-1
SVWGEAYEQY
>TRBJ2-7|TRBV7-3
ASSLTAGVPYEQY
>TRBJ2-3|TRBV14
ASSQDRRTLIRDTQY
>TRBJ1-5|TRBV6-5
ASSRRGNQPQH
>TRBJ2-7|TRBV13
ASSSHRTSGGPNSPISSEQY
>TRBJ2-7|TRBV10-2
ASRAGGLSYEQY
>TRBJ2-1|TRBV6-5
ASYASGINEQF
>TRBJ2-2|TRBV4-1
ASSFGPYTGELF
>TRBJ2-5|TRBV5-1
ASSIQRAETQY
>TRBJ2-3|TRBV14
ASSQAVRDTQY
>TRBJ2-4|TRBV18
ASSPPPRDAKNIQY
>TRBJ2-7|TRBV7-8
ASSPWVLSSYEQY
>TRBJ1-5|TRBV9
ASSQSLASQPQH
>TRBJ1-1|TRBV28
ASSFLGARGAF
>TRBJ1-1|TRBV27
ASSSGAWNTEAF
>TRBJ2-2|TRBV28
ASTLSSGTISRGELF